Listed below are T cell receptor beta chains from one sample, sequenced in a study of shared clonotypes between healthy human individuals. TCRdb's table, derived via immunoSEQ multiplex PCR, lists solely in-frame clones and lacks some. The sample lists about 470,000 clones, around 75% occurring once. Sequencing was done on a sample of PBMCs. These receptors came from a middle-aged woman in good health. Some clones in this sample may be carry-over from other donors' samples. Each CDR3 is given with its conserved first and last residue. Fields, in order: V gene, J gene, D gene, clone size, CDR3 DNA, CDR3 protein. The D gene is left open where the match is weak. Expanded clones get a size class; other rows say once, few or many, or leave the size out.

v_gene: TRBV2; j_gene: TRBJ2-5; d_gene: TRBD2; abundance: -; CDR3nt: TGTGCCAGCAGTGGCCGGACTAGCGCAGAGACCCAGTACTTC; CDR3aa: CASSGRTSAETQYF
v_gene: TRBV20-1; j_gene: TRBJ1-5; d_gene: -; abundance: -; CDR3nt: TGCAGTGCTAGAGCCGGGACAACCCAGCATTTT; CDR3aa: CSARAGTTQHF
v_gene: TRBV19; j_gene: TRBJ2-7; d_gene: -; abundance: -; CDR3nt: TGTGCCACCTCTCGGGGGTACGAGCAGTACTTC; CDR3aa: CATSRGYEQYF
v_gene: TRBV21-1; j_gene: TRBJ1-2; d_gene: -; abundance: -; CDR3nt: TGTGCCAGCAGCAAAAAGGGACCAGGGAGAGGCTACACCTTC; CDR3aa: CASSKKGPGRGYTF
v_gene: TRBV5-1; j_gene: TRBJ1-1; d_gene: -; abundance: -; CDR3nt: TGCGCCAGCAGTCTTGGGTCCGGCACTGAAGCTTTCTTT; CDR3aa: CASSLGSGTEAFF
v_gene: TRBV11-2; j_gene: TRBJ2-7; d_gene: -; abundance: few; CDR3nt: TGTGCCAGCAGCTTAGGGACCTTTACAGGAAGGCTACGCTACGAGCAGTACTTC; CDR3aa: CASSLGTFTGRLRYEQYF
v_gene: TRBV10-1; j_gene: TRBJ2-5; d_gene: TRBD1; abundance: -; CDR3nt: TGCGCCAGCAGTAATGACAGGGGAGAGACCCAGTACTTC; CDR3aa: CASSNDRGETQYF
v_gene: TRBV30; j_gene: TRBJ2-3; d_gene: TRBD2; abundance: -; CDR3nt: TGTGCCTGGAGTGCCCGAGGACTAGAGACAGATACGCAGTATTTT; CDR3aa: CAWSARGLETDTQYF
v_gene: TRBV10-3; j_gene: TRBJ1-5; d_gene: -; abundance: -; CDR3nt: TGTGCCATCAGTGAGGTAGGGGTTGGCAATCAGCCCCAGCATTTT; CDR3aa: CAISEVGVGNQPQHF
v_gene: TRBV29-1; j_gene: TRBJ2-3; d_gene: TRBD2; abundance: -; CDR3nt: TGCAGCGTTGAGCGGGAGGAGATAGATACGCAGTATTTT; CDR3aa: CSVEREEIDTQYF
v_gene: TRBV28; j_gene: TRBJ1-5; d_gene: TRBD1; abundance: -; CDR3nt: TGTGCCAGCAGTCAAGGACAGGTTCAGCCCCAGCATTTT; CDR3aa: CASSQGQVQPQHF
v_gene: TRBV5-1; j_gene: TRBJ2-7; d_gene: -; abundance: -; CDR3nt: TGCGCCAGCAGCTCCGGGGCGACCTACGAGCAGTACTTC; CDR3aa: CASSSGATYEQYF
v_gene: TRBV6-5; j_gene: TRBJ1-2; d_gene: -; abundance: -; CDR3nt: TGTGCCAGCAGCCCAACAGGTTCCTATGGCTACACCTTC; CDR3aa: CASSPTGSYGYTF
v_gene: TRBV28; j_gene: TRBJ2-7; d_gene: TRBD1; abundance: few; CDR3nt: TGTGCCAGCAGGTCCCACACGTGGGACAGGGGGTACGAGCAGTACTTC; CDR3aa: CASRSHTWDRGYEQYF
v_gene: TRBV12-5; j_gene: TRBJ2-2; d_gene: TRBD1; abundance: -; CDR3nt: TGTGCTAGTGGTTTGGTACGGGGGACAGGGGCCGGGGAGCTGTTTTTT; CDR3aa: CASGLVRGTGAGELFF
v_gene: TRBV19; j_gene: TRBJ1-4; d_gene: TRBD1; abundance: -; CDR3nt: TGTGCCAGTAAGGGACAGGCATATGAAAAACTGTTTTTT; CDR3aa: CASKGQAYEKLFF
v_gene: TRBV2; j_gene: TRBJ2-3; d_gene: -; abundance: -; CDR3nt: TGTGCCAGCGGGGGGGGGCCAGGGCCCACAGATACGCAGTATTTT; CDR3aa: CASGGGPGPTDTQYF
v_gene: TRBV2; j_gene: TRBJ2-2; d_gene: TRBD2; abundance: -; CDR3nt: TGTGCCAGCAGTGAGACTAGCGCCAACACCGGGGAGCTGTTTTTT; CDR3aa: CASSETSANTGELFF
v_gene: TRBV5-1; j_gene: TRBJ2-7; d_gene: TRBD2; abundance: few; CDR3nt: TGCGCCAGCAGCTTGGCCTCTTGGGGCGGGAGCTCCTACGAGCAGTACTTC; CDR3aa: CASSLASWGGSSYEQYF
v_gene: TRBV10-2; j_gene: TRBJ2-6; d_gene: -; abundance: -; CDR3nt: TGCGCCAGCAGTGAGTCTAAGGGGTTAGGGGCCAACGTCCTGACTTTC; CDR3aa: CASSESKGLGANVLTF
v_gene: TRBV5-5; j_gene: TRBJ2-7; d_gene: TRBD2; abundance: -; CDR3nt: TGTGCCAGCAGCTTAAGGACTAGCAGAACCTACGAGCAGTACTTC; CDR3aa: CASSLRTSRTYEQYF
v_gene: TRBV28; j_gene: TRBJ1-2; d_gene: TRBD1; abundance: -; CDR3nt: TGTGCCAGCAATTTCAGGGGGTACGATGGCTACACCTTC; CDR3aa: CASNFRGYDGYTF
v_gene: TRBV5-1; j_gene: TRBJ2-7; d_gene: TRBD2; abundance: once; CDR3nt: TGCGCCAGCACCCCTGGCCTACTAGCGGCATACGCCGCCTACGAGCAGTACTTC; CDR3aa: CASTPGLLAAYAAYEQYF
v_gene: TRBV6-1; j_gene: TRBJ2-7; d_gene: TRBD1; abundance: -; CDR3nt: TGTGCCAGCAGTGACCTGGGGACAGGGAGCTCCTACGAGCAGTACTTC; CDR3aa: CASSDLGTGSSYEQYF
v_gene: TRBV27; j_gene: TRBJ2-1; d_gene: TRBD2; abundance: -; CDR3nt: TGTGCCAGCAGTCCCTGGACTAGGGACAATGAGCAGTTCTTC; CDR3aa: CASSPWTRDNEQFF
v_gene: TRBV4-1; j_gene: TRBJ2-3; d_gene: TRBD2; abundance: -; CDR3nt: TGCGCCAGCAGCTGGACTAGCGGGAGGGCCCGCACAGATACGCAGTATTTT; CDR3aa: CASSWTSGRARTDTQYF
v_gene: TRBV7-2; j_gene: TRBJ1-3; d_gene: -; abundance: -; CDR3nt: TGTGCCAGCAGCCCCTGGGACCTTGGAAACACCATATATTTT; CDR3aa: CASSPWDLGNTIYF
v_gene: TRBV9; j_gene: TRBJ2-1; d_gene: -; abundance: -; CDR3nt: TGTGCCAGCAGCGTAGGGTCAATCTATGAGCAGTTCTTC; CDR3aa: CASSVGSIYEQFF
v_gene: TRBV23-1; j_gene: TRBJ2-7; d_gene: -; abundance: -; CDR3nt: TGCGCCAGCAGTCAAAGGTTAGCAACCTACTCCTACGAGCAGTACTTC; CDR3aa: CASSQRLATYSYEQYF
v_gene: TRBV11-1; j_gene: TRBJ1-1; d_gene: -; abundance: -; CDR3nt: TGTGCCAGCAGCCCCACCGAGTACACTGAAGCTTTCTTT; CDR3aa: CASSPTEYTEAFF
v_gene: TRBV5-1; j_gene: TRBJ1-1; d_gene: -; abundance: -; CDR3nt: TGCGCCAGCAGCTTTACAGGGATTCGCAACACTGAAGCTTTCTTT; CDR3aa: CASSFTGIRNTEAFF
v_gene: TRBV14; j_gene: TRBJ1-5; d_gene: -; abundance: few; CDR3nt: TGTGCCAGCAGCCAACACAGCATCAATCAGCCCCAGCATTTT; CDR3aa: CASSQHSINQPQHF
v_gene: TRBV4-3; j_gene: TRBJ2-5; d_gene: TRBD1; abundance: -; CDR3nt: TGCGCCAGCAGCCAAGATAGGGGGCAGGGGGAGACCCAGTACTTC; CDR3aa: CASSQDRGQGETQYF
v_gene: TRBV5-4; j_gene: TRBJ2-6; d_gene: -; abundance: -; CDR3nt: TGTGCCAGCAGCCAAGATCAGAGCTCTGGGGCCAACGTCCTGACTTTC; CDR3aa: CASSQDQSSGANVLTF
v_gene: TRBV11-3; j_gene: TRBJ2-2; d_gene: -; abundance: -; CDR3nt: TGTGCCAGCAGCTTAGGGGCCATTGCCGGGGAGCTGTTTTTT; CDR3aa: CASSLGAIAGELFF
v_gene: TRBV29-1; j_gene: TRBJ2-7; d_gene: TRBD1; abundance: -; CDR3nt: TGCAGCGTTGAAGGAAGGCGCTACGGGACAGGGTCCTACGAGCAGTACTTC; CDR3aa: CSVEGRRYGTGSYEQYF
v_gene: TRBV28; j_gene: TRBJ1-2; d_gene: TRBD1; abundance: -; CDR3nt: TGTGCCAGCAGTTTAGAACAGGGGAATGGCTACACCTTC; CDR3aa: CASSLEQGNGYTF
v_gene: TRBV7-9; j_gene: TRBJ2-7; d_gene: TRBD1; abundance: -; CDR3nt: TGTGCCAGCAGCCGACAGGGGAAGGTCTACGAGCAGTACTTC; CDR3aa: CASSRQGKVYEQYF
v_gene: TRBV4-1; j_gene: TRBJ1-2; d_gene: TRBD1; abundance: -; CDR3nt: TGCGCCAGCAGCAGAGACAGGGAGTATGGCTACACCTTC; CDR3aa: CASSRDREYGYTF
v_gene: TRBV19; j_gene: TRBJ1-1; d_gene: -; abundance: -; CDR3nt: TGTGCCAGTAGTACAGGGGCCAGGAACACTGAAGCTTTCTTT; CDR3aa: CASSTGARNTEAFF
v_gene: TRBV9; j_gene: TRBJ1-5; d_gene: -; abundance: few; CDR3nt: TGTGCCAGCAGCGAAACAGCATATAGCAATCAGCCCCAGCATTTT; CDR3aa: CASSETAYSNQPQHF
v_gene: TRBV9; j_gene: TRBJ2-7; d_gene: -; abundance: -; CDR3nt: TGTGCCAGCAGCCCCTCCGCTCCCGTCGGCTCCTACGAGCAGTACTTC; CDR3aa: CASSPSAPVGSYEQYF
v_gene: TRBV7-9; j_gene: TRBJ2-7; d_gene: -; abundance: -; CDR3nt: TGTGCCAGCAGCTTAGATGCGGGACGGAAAACCTACGAGCAGTACTTC; CDR3aa: CASSLDAGRKTYEQYF
v_gene: TRBV4-2; j_gene: TRBJ2-2; d_gene: -; abundance: -; CDR3nt: TGTGCCAGCAGCCCTGAGATCCTATCCACCGGGGAGCTGTTTTTT; CDR3aa: CASSPEILSTGELFF
v_gene: TRBV7-2; j_gene: TRBJ2-5; d_gene: -; abundance: -; CDR3nt: TGTGCCAGCAGTTCTCAGCGGGCAAACCAAGAGACCCAGTACTTC; CDR3aa: CASSSQRANQETQYF
v_gene: TRBV12-5; j_gene: TRBJ2-2; d_gene: -; abundance: -; CDR3nt: TGTGCTAGTGGTCCCTACAGGGAGCCCCCCATCGACACCGGGGAGCTGTTTTTT; CDR3aa: CASGPYREPPIDTGELFF
v_gene: TRBV14; j_gene: TRBJ1-5; d_gene: -; abundance: many; CDR3nt: TGTGCCAGCAGCCAGCGGCGGGGGGGGAATCAGCCCCAGCATTTT; CDR3aa: CASSQRRGGNQPQHF
v_gene: TRBV9; j_gene: TRBJ2-3; d_gene: TRBD2; abundance: -; CDR3nt: TGTGCCAGCAGCGCAACGACCGGGACTAGCAGCACAGATACGCAGTATTTT; CDR3aa: CASSATTGTSSTDTQYF